This TCR beta chain was found in a study of T-cell reconstitution after alpha-beta-depleted transplantation in children. The study, taken as a whole, reports: Several patients had high TCRbeta diversity at day 60; it came from surviving recipient T cells and thymic progenitors. Diversity and T-cell counts at one year after transplant derived mostly from new T cells. Several hundred rapidly expanded clones from non-depleted graft cells reportedly supplied alpha-beta T cells about two months post-transplant.

It was with unique molecular identifiers that the TCRbeta library was prepared. From the PCR reads, TCRdb called clonotypes with MiXCR, one entry per CDR3 protein. The top ten hold around 36% of the sample, which has a few hundred thousand distinct CDR3 sequences, 27% seen once. There are 16 residues in the CDR3. Germline CDR1 reads LNHNV; CDR2 reads YYDKDF (reference sequence). J gave up 9 bases and V 3 bases, and 10 bases lay outside the gene matches. This clonotype appeared a single time. Its antigen is as yet unknown. Sequencing used PBMCs, obtained before TCRalphabeta/CD19-depleted stem cell transplant. The V and J genes are TRBV15 and TRBJ2-1, with 11 bases that match TRBD2. This sequence was found in a boy in the first two years of life with Wiskott-Aldrich syndrome, due to receive a stem cell transplant. CDR3 DNA: TGTGCCACCAGCAGGAAAATAGCGGGAGGGCCGGTTGAGCAGTTCTTC. It specifies CATSRKIAGGPVEQFF.